One and the same sample provided the 11 T cell receptor beta chains below, sequenced in a study of regulatory T cells in long-lasting Graves disease. Combining iRepertoire HTBI primers with Arm-PCR of CDR3 regions, the authors built TCR beta libraries. Each CDR3 protein is one row after TCRdb ran MiXCR on the multiplex PCR reads. The sample lists roughly 610,000 distinct CDR3 sequences; roughly 16% were seen once. Stated time point: newly diagnosed GD, antithyroid drugs for less than 3 months. PBMCs were the source of the RNA used for TCR sequencing. The same sample was also used in a study of T cells in Graves' hyperthyroidism and ophthalmopathy.

The sequencing used peripheral blood mononuclear cells (PBMCs), collected at new diagnosis, from a patient treated with antithyroid drugs. The receptor set was obtained from a woman aged 25 to 39 with Graves disease.

At least ten counts were recorded for this clonotype. The chain carries TRBV6-1 and TRBJ1-2; the D gene is possibly TRBD1 (5 bases). The CDR3 is 14 amino acids. The V gene lost 6 bases and the J gene lost 6 bases, with 17 bases spanning the gap. Germline loops: CDR1 MNHNS, CDR2 SASEGT. CDR3 in amino acids: CASRQTDADHGYTF. CDR3 coding DNA: TGTGCCAGCAGACAGACAGACGCGGACCATGGCTACACCTTC.

This clonotype appeared many times. This chain joins TRBV6-5 and TRBJ2-1; 7 bases match TRBD2. The junction had 7 bases not matched to a gene; V was cut back by 0 bases and J by 5 bases. This CDR3 region has 16 residues. Per the germline V gene, CDR1 is MNHEY and CDR2 is SVGAGI. The CDR3 coding sequence is TGTGCCAGCAGTTACTCGACGACTAGCCGGAACAATGAGCAGTTCTTC. Translated, it gives CASSYSTTSRNNEQFF.

To note about this clonotype: This may stem from a read error, because a much larger clone lies one nucleotide away. The gene calls are TRBV3-1 and TRBJ2-1; 14 nucleotides agree with TRBD2. Germline V gene sequence: CDR1 LGHDT, CDR2 YNNKEL (reference sequence). V shed 4 bases, J shed 6 bases, and the junction held 5 bases outside the gene matches. The CDR3 is 16 amino acids. The CDR3 nucleotides read TGTGCCAGCAGCCTGGGACTAGCGGGGGTGTCCAATGAGCAGTTCTTC. Its protein product is CASSLGLAGVSNEQFF.

On this clonotype itself: This may arise from a read error, as a much more abundant clone is one base away. Without the conserved terminal phenylalanine or tryptophan, this CDR3 likely stems from a read error. CDR3 residues: CAISESMRGLNYGYTL. The DNA for the CDR3 is TGTGCCATCAGTGAGTCGATGAGGGGCCTCAACTATGGCTACACCCTC. The rearrangement uses TRBV10-3 and TRBJ1-2; perhaps TRBD1 as D (5 bases). The CDR3 sequence is 16 residues long. Germline V lookup: CDR1 ENHRY, CDR2 SYGVKD. Trimming pared 0 bases from V and 2 bases from J, leaving 13 bases between.

The table lists this clonotype with many counts. J is TRBJ2-7 and V is TRBV24-1; tentative D call: TRBD1 (6 bases). Between the trimmed V and J ends, which lost 9 bases and 5 bases, there was a span of 16 bases. The CDR3 covers 13 residues. CDR1 is KGHDR, CDR2 SFDVKD, per germline. The CDR3 bases are TGTGCCACCGCGTCAGGGGCTACTCACGAGCAGTACTTC. Its protein product is CATASGATHEQYF.

The V gene is TRBV10-3, the J gene TRBJ2-5; D is ambiguous. The V and J ends lost 2 bases and 1 base respectively, with 14 bases between them. Germline V lookup: CDR1 ENHRY, CDR2 SYGVKD. The CDR3 is made up of 16 amino acids. The CDR3 DNA sequence: TGTGCCATCAGTGAGAACCCAATCCCCCCCCAAGAGACCCAGTACTTC. Amino acids: CAISENPIPPQETQYF.

This clonotype was seen at least ten times. The V gene is TRBV3-1, the J gene TRBJ1-5; D might be TRBD1 (5 bases). Trimming left V 1 base short and J 5 bases short, with 9 bases between. CDR1 LGHDT and CDR2 YNNKEL come from the germline V gene (reference sequence). This CDR3 contains 14 residues. The CDR3 sequence: CASSQAGRDQPQHF. CDR3 DNA sequence: TGTGCCAGCAGCCAAGCAGGGCGGGATCAGCCCCAGCATTTT.

This clonotype was counted only a few times. The chain links TRBV20-1 to TRBJ2-7; unclear D gene. Germline CDR1 reads DFQATT; CDR2 reads SNEGSKA (reference sequence). The CDR3 contains 14 residues. Trimming took off 3 bases at V and 0 bases at J, with 12 bases between the two ends. The CDR3 spells CSASRKAFSYEQYF. In nucleotides, the CDR3 is TGCAGTGCTAGTCGCAAGGCTTTCTCCTACGAGCAGTACTTC.

This sequence joins TRBV12-3 or TRBV12-4 and TRBJ1-1, with D perhaps TRBD1 (6 bases). CDR3 length: 11 residues. V was cut by 7 bases and J by 10 bases, with 13 bases left in between. CDR3 region: CASNTGFGAFF. The CDR3 bases are TGTGCCAGCAACACAGGGTTTGGAGCTTTCTTT.

This clonotype was seen only a few times. The chain employs TRBV20-1 and TRBJ1-6; 9 bases are a match to TRBD1. The germline V gene encodes CDR1 DFQATT and CDR2 SNEGSKA (reference sequence). The CDR3 extends over 11 amino acids. CDR3 sequence (DNA): TGCGGAGGGACAGGGTTTTCACCCCTCCACTTT. Translated: CGGTGFSPLHF.

There are many counts of this clonotype. The chain carries TRBV5-1 and TRBJ2-1; TRBD2 matches 8 bases. Per the germline V gene, CDR1 is SGHRS and CDR2 is YFSETQ. The CDR3 covers 20 residues. The V gene end was trimmed by 4 bases and the J gene end by 3 bases; junction bases not matched to a gene: 21. CDR3 amino acids: CASSLTPGLGGLTGYNEQFF. The DNA of the CDR3 is TGCGCCAGCAGCCTCACCCCGGGACTAGGGGGATTGACGGGCTACAATGAGCAGTTCTTC. Using reference TRBV5-1 and TRBJ2-1 for the parts outside the CDR3, the full variable domain is KAGVTQTPRYLIKTRGQQVTLSCSPISGHRSVSWYQQTPGQGLQFLFEYFSETQRNKGNFPGRFSGRQFSNSRSEMNVSTLELGDSALYLCASSLTPGLGGLTGYNEQFFGPGTRLTVL.